These T cell receptor beta chains were read from a single sample in a study of CD8 T cells in ankylosing spondylitis. TCRdb used MiXCR to reprocess the 5' RACE reads, holding one entry per CDR3 protein. The sample shows 250,000 to 400,000 distinct CDR3 sequences, roughly 12% of them seen only once. The specimen was blood, either unsorted or a sorted T cell fraction (not recorded which). All receptors come from a female donor with ankylosing spondylitis or in good health (not recorded which). Each CDR3 is given with its conserved first and last residue. A D gene is named only where the DNA matches it firmly.

v_gene	j_gene	d_gene	CDR3aa
TRBV12-3/TRBV12-4	TRBJ1-1	-	CASSPDLGEAFF
TRBV5-6	TRBJ2-7	-	CASSLSTTYEQYF
TRBV11-2	TRBJ2-7	TRBD2	CASIGRGGEQYF
TRBV5-1	TRBJ2-7	-	CASSLGGQPYEQYF
TRBV29-1	TRBJ2-1	TRBD1	CSVRQGYSSYNEQFF
TRBV27	TRBJ2-3	TRBD2	CASTRGRLAGVKDTQYF
TRBV7-2	TRBJ2-3	-	CASSPSGSFTDTQYF
TRBV9	TRBJ2-2	-	CASSVAGSSNTGELFF
TRBV5-1	TRBJ2-1	-	CASSFYGSITNEQFF
TRBV20-1	TRBJ2-7	TRBD2	CSARDSLASGRLYEQYF
TRBV5-1	TRBJ1-2	-	CASSLSPGLGGIGYTF
TRBV20-1	TRBJ2-7	TRBD1	CCARDNRGVPLNEQYF
TRBV12-3/TRBV12-4	-	-	CASSFSPDRSNNQPQYF
TRBV12-3/TRBV12-4	TRBJ1-1	TRBD1	CASRWVGTGSFTEAFF
TRBV5-1	TRBJ2-3	-	CASSLRGPGEDTQYF
TRBV12-5	TRBJ2-1	TRBD2	CASGLVHGGRVNEQFF
TRBV2	TRBJ2-1	TRBD2	CASSLASGGPTSGYEQFF
TRBV20-1	TRBJ2-5	TRBD2	CSAGTSGQTQYF
TRBV11-2	TRBJ2-7	-	CASSFPPGSEQYF
TRBV20-1	TRBJ2-7	TRBD2	CSARSGRGYEQYF
TRBV4-2	-	-	CASSLERGADTQHF
TRBV20-1	TRBJ2-1	-	CSAMGPPPSNEQFF
TRBV20-1	TRBJ2-1	-	CSAGVAGMYNEQFF
TRBV6-2/TRBV6-3	TRBJ2-2	TRBD1	CASRSRPGQGPNANTGELFF
TRBV3-2	TRBJ1-5	-	CASSLKGAANQPQHF
TRBV10-3	TRBJ2-3	TRBD2	CAISDMTSGGAVGRYF
TRBV7-2	TRBJ1-2	-	CASSPQTGGISDGYTF
TRBV2	TRBJ2-1	TRBD1	CASRRDREYNEQFF
TRBV28	TRBJ2-7	-	CASSLPGTSSYEQYF
TRBV5-1	TRBJ2-7	-	CASSLPSYEQYF
TRBV4-2	TRBJ2-1	TRBD2	CASSQAGGGSWNEQFF
TRBV9	TRBJ2-2	-	CASSVGGTGELFF
TRBV4-2	TRBJ1-1	-	CASSQDRVERGTEAFF
TRBV20-1	TRBJ2-7	TRBD1	CSARRQGANEQYF
TRBV20-1	TRBJ2-7	-	CSALEGLDSYEQYF
TRBV20-1	TRBJ2-1	TRBD2	CSARSSGGGNEQFF
TRBV7-2	TRBJ2-2	-	CASSPQTGTSGELFF
TRBV7-2	TRBJ2-2	-	CASRMGVRTGELFF
TRBV10-3	TRBJ2-3	TRBD1	CAISSTGLVSDTQYF
TRBV5-6	TRBJ2-5	-	CASSLVKGRVWETQYF
TRBV29-1	TRBJ2-6	-	CSVLKNSGANVLTF
TRBV28	TRBJ1-3	-	CASSLTGYGNTIYF
TRBV20-1	TRBJ2-4	-	CSASRGEAKNIQYF
TRBV12-3/TRBV12-4	TRBJ2-4	-	CASGARAGQNIQYF
TRBV18	TRBJ1-1	-	CASSPVEKGAFF
TRBV20-1	TRBJ1-2	-	CSAKPERNYGYTF
TRBV5-1	TRBJ1-4	-	CASSAQGPATNEKLFF
TRBV7-3	TRBJ2-1	-	CASSFSRGDEQFF
TRBV4-3	TRBJ1-2	-	CASSQDQLYGYTF
TRBV20-1	TRBJ1-5	TRBD1	CSASQGTNQPQHF
TRBV3-1	TRBJ2-1	TRBD2	CASSVPQRGSGGSLDEQFF
TRBV20-1	TRBJ2-5	-	CSAEGDLRETQYF
TRBV20-1	TRBJ2-1	TRBD2	CSANNLAGDDEQFF
TRBV5-1	TRBJ1-4	-	CASSLTGATFEKLFF
TRBV12-3/TRBV12-4	TRBJ2-2	TRBD2	CASRRASGSTGTGELFF
TRBV28	TRBJ1-2	TRBD1	CASSSGQVNYGYTF
TRBV4-1	TRBJ2-4	TRBD2	CASSQEGLAGSGNIQYF
TRBV6-2/TRBV6-3	TRBJ1-2	-	CASSYVGAKEGYTF